The clone carrying this TCR beta chain appeared many times. The antigen is undetermined. From RNA transcripts, TCR beta CDR3 regions were amplified. In the first-round RT-PCR of the TCR CDR3, the HTBI primer set was used. TCRdb recomputed calls from the multiplex PCR reads with MiXCR, one row per CDR3 protein. The sample consists of a few hundred thousand distinct CDR3 sequences, 14% to 15% of them appearing once. This entry is derived from a study of T cells in Graves' hyperthyroidism and ophthalmopathy. In the study overall: Sampling of peripheral blood happened at initial diagnosis, prior to any treatment.

With V trimmed by 2 bases and J by 4 bases, 11 bases remained unmatched. Per the germline V gene, CDR1 is KGHSH and CDR2 is LQKENI. The CDR3 totals 17 residues. Aged 18 to 65, the patients had hyperthyroidism that was newly diagnosed and had lasted under 2 months. Overall study findings and caveats: Classification by a 13 V-J model distinguished ophthalmopathy from stable hyperthyroidism.

The material sequenced was blood. The genes are TRBV18 and TRBJ2-1, with TRBD2 matching over 7 bases. This TCR was recovered from a woman in her 30s with Graves' hyperthyroidism. Here the CDR3 DNA reads TGTGCCAGCTCACCAAACATGATCGGGACTACTTACAATGAGCAGTTCTTC. Amino acids: CASSPNMIGTTYNEQFF.